This T cell receptor beta chain was recovered during a study of identifying expanded T cells in peripheral blood. Libraries were prepared by immunoSEQ multiplex PCR; TCRdb keeps only in-frame clonotypes and omits some of them. In the table there are 120,000 or so clones, roughly 82% of which are singletons. J gave up 4 bases and V 4 bases, and 7 bases lay outside the gene matches. The CDR3 totals 15 residues. Per the germline V gene, CDR1 is SGDLS and CDR2 is YYNGEE. This receptor was identified in a person aged 18 to 70 in good health. The chain couples TRBV9 to TRBJ2-3, with TRBD2 matching over 9 bases. What was sequenced was blood. Here the CDR3 reads CASSRIAGEADTQYF. The CDR3 DNA reads TGTGCCAGCAGCCGAATAGCGGGGGAGGCAGATACGCAGTATTTT. The full variable domain, with the rest looked up from reference TRBV9 and TRBJ2-3, is DSGVTQTPKHLITATGQRVTLRCSPRSGDLSVYWYQQSLDQGLQFLIQYYNGEERAKGNILERFSAQQFPDLHSELNLSSLELGDSALYFCASSRIAGEADTQYFGPGTRLTVL.